This T cell receptor (beta chain) derives from a study of blood T cell repertoires in COVID-19. Study-wide background: Spain, Italy and the United States supplied samples that represented acute and convalescent COVID-19. T cells, B-cell-depleted T cells, or PBMCs provided the cDNA or gDNA that served as material.

Original processing methods: Amplification from reference gene primers served as the basis for estimated nucleated cell counts. The method was immunoSEQ multiplex PCR; TCRdb's version includes in-frame clones alone and lacks a portion of them. V and J calls plus clone size are reproduced from that table; the DNA served to infer D and trimming. The data contain 200,000 or so clones, 85% to 90% of them singletons. Germline CDR1 SGHNT, CDR2 YYREEE (reference sequence). J gave up 8 bases and V 3 bases, and 5 bases lay outside the gene matches. This CDR3 has 14 residues. The rearrangement links TRBV5-4 to TRBJ1-2, with 12 bases lining up with TRBD1. Sample: peripheral blood. The TCR originated in an older man with acute or convalescent COVID-19. The DNA for the CDR3 is TGTGCCAGCAGCTCGGGACAGGGGGCGATCGGCTACACCTTC. Residues: CASSSGQGAIGYTF.